This note documents a single TCR beta chain sequence. The data were obtained in a study of chemoradiotherapy in HPV16-positive cancers. The CDR3 runs 13 residues. V lost 4 bases, J lost 3 bases, and 10 bases lay in between. CDR1 MNHEY and CDR2 SVGAGI come from the germline V gene. Clones were read by immunoSEQ multiplex PCR, and TCRdb kept only the in-frame ones, dropping some. The sample contains 25,000 to 30,000 clones, over 90% of which appear only once. Specimen: blood, collected from a patient who underwent chemoradiotherapy. The clonotype was recovered from a human donor with HPV-associated anogenital cancer. The chain combines TRBV6-5 with TRBJ2-7, with D unresolved. The DNA for the CDR3 is TGTGCCAGCAGTTCTGTCGAAATCTACGAGCAGTACTTC. This translates into CASSSVEIYEQYF.